Described below is a single T cell receptor beta chain sequence and its context. Its antigen is still unknown. Generated by immunoSEQ multiplex PCR, the TCRdb table keeps only in-frame clones and is missing some. This sample has some 35,000 clones, with 90% to 95% found just once. The data derive from a study of T cell clonotyping in hematopoietic cell transplantation. Study as a whole: Recipient samples before transplant were obtained post-cytoreduction.

This CDR3 is 15 amino acids long. V lost 5 bases, J lost 3 bases, and 8 bases stayed unmatched. Germline CDR1 is MNHEY and CDR2 is SMNVEV (reference sequence). The time point denotes: recipient sample about 28 days before transplant, after cytoreduction. Recipients were bled about 28 days pretransplant and at posttransplant days 30, 100, 180. Findings and limits, study-wide: Higher Inverse Simpson Index values in graft donor and pretransplant recipient predicted broader posttransplant TCR diversity.

The input for sequencing was peripheral blood mononuclear cells, taken before stem cell transplant. The clonotype comes from a man between 35 and 55 years old with chronic myeloid leukemia. Some clones in this sample may be carry-over from other donors' samples. The chain carries TRBV27 and TRBJ2-3; TRBD1 aligns across 7 bases. The CDR3 loop is CASSIQGITTDTQYF. CDR3 DNA sequence: TGTGCCAGCAGTATACAGGGGATTACAACAGATACGCAGTATTTT.